The following is a T cell receptor beta chain sequence with its context. Its target is unknown. The V segment lost 5 bases and the J segment 7 bases; nucleotides outside the gene matches: 11. The CDR3 length is 16 residues. Germline values: CDR1 LNHDA, CDR2 SQIVND (reference sequence). Data came from immunoSEQ multiplex PCR; TCRdb stores just in-frame clones and leaves some out. Here the sample spans over 14,000 clones, less than 95% being singletons. The data belong to a study of OX40 agonist ivuxolimab in advanced cancers. In the study overall: An agonistic anti-OX40 (CD134) antibody, ivuxolimab, was used to treat the patients. Anti-PD-1, anti-PD-L1 or anti-CTLA-4 therapy given earlier was allowed, and roughly 38% had some.

Study-level results: The work left the antigen specificity of expanded peripheral T cells undetermined. In the 0.1 to 3.0 mg/kg range, CD4+ and CD8+ blood T cells had expanded clonally by week 6.

The source of this sequence is an adult with an advanced solid tumor such as melanoma, head and neck, liver or kidney cancer. The sequencing here drew on CD4+ or CD8+ T cells sorted from blood, taken in a trial of the OX40 agonist ivuxolimab. The rearrangement uses TRBV19 and TRBJ1-5, with 10 positions matching TRBD1. The CDR3, as DNA: TGTGCCAGTAGTGCCCCGGGACAGGGGTTCTGGCAGCCCCAGCATTTT. Its protein is CASSAPGQGFWQPQHF.